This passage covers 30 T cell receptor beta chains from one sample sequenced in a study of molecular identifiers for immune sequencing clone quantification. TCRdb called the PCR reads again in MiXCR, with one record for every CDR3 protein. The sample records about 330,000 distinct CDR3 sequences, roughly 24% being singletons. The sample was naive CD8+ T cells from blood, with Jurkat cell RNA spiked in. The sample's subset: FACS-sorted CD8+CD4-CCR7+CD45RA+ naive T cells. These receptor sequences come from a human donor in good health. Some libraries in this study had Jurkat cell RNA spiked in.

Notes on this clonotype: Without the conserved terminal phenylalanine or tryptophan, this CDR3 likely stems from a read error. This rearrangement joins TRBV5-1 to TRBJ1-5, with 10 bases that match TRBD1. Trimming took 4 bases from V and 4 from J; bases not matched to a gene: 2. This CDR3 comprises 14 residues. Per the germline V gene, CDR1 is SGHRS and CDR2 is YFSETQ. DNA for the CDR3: TGCGCCAGCAGCCCGGGACAGGGGAATCAGCCCCAGCATCTT. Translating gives CASSPGQGNQPQHL.

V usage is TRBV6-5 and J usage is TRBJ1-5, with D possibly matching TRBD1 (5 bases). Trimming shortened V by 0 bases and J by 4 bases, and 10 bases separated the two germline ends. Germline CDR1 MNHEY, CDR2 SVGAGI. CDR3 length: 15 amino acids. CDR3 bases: TGTGCCAGCAGTTACTCGTTGGGGGGAAATCAGCCCCAGCATTTT. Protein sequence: CASSYSLGGNQPQHF.

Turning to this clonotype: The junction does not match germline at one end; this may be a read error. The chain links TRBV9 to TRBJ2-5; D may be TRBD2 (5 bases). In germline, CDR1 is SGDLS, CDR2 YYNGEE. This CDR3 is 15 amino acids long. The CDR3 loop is CASSVDGEYQEIQDF. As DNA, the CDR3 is TGTGCCAGCAGCGTAGATGGGGAGTACCAAGAGATCCAGGACTTC.

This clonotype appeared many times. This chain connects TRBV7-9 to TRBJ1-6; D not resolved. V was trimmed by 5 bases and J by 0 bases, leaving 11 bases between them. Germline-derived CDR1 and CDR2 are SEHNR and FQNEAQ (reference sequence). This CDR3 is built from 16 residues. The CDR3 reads CASSTSPSSYNSPLHF. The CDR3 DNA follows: TGTGCCAGCAGCACCTCCCCTAGCTCCTATAATTCACCCCTCCACTTT.

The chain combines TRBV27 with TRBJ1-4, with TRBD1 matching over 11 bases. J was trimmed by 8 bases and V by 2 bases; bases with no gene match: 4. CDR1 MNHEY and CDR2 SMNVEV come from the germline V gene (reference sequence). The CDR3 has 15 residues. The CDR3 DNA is TGTGCCAGCAGTTTACACCGGGACAGGGGGGAAAAACTGTTTTTT. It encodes CASSLHRDRGEKLFF. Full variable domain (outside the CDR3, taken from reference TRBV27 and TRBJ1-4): EAQVTQNPRYLITVTGKKLTVTCSQNMNHEYMSWYRQDPGLGLRQIYYSMNVEVTDKGDVPEGYKVSRKEKRNFPLILESPSPNQTSLYFCASSLHRDRGEKLFFGSGTQLSVL.

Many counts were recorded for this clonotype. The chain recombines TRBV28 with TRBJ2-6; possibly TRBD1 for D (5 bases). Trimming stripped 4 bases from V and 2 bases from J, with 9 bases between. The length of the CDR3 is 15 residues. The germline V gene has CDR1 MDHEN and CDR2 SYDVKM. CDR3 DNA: TGTGCCAGCAGTTACTTACAGGCTGGGGCCAACGTCCTGACTTTC. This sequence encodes CASSYLQAGANVLTF.

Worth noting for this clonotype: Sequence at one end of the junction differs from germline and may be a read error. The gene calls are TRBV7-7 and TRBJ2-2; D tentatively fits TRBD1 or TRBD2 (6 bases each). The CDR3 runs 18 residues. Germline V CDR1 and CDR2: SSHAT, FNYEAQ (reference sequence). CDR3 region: CASSLVFMSGTHTGGLFF. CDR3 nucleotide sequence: TGTGCTAGCAGCTTAGTCTTTATGTCTGGGACACACACCGGGGGGCTGTTTTTT.

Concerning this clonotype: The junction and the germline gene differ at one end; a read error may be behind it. CDR3 in DNA: TGTGCCAACAGCCTCTTATCGAAGATTTCGAACACTGAAGCTTTCTTT. Protein product: CANSLLSKISNTEAFF. J is TRBJ1-1 and V is TRBV9; D is unclear. The CDR3 spans 16 residues. The germline CDR1 and CDR2 sequences are SGDLS and YYNGEE.

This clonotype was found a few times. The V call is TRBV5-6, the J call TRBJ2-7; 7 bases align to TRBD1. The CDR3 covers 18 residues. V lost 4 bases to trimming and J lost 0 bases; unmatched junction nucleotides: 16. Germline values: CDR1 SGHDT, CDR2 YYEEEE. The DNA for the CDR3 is TGTGCCAGCAGCGTACTACCGGGACAGCTCACGAGCTCCTACGAGCAGTACTTC. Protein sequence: CASSVLPGQLTSSYEQYF.

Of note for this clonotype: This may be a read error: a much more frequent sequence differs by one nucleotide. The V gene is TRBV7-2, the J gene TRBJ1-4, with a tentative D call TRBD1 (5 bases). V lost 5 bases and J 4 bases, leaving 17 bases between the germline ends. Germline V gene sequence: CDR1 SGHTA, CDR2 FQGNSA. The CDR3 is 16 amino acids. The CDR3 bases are TGTGCCAGCAGCCCCGACGCGCGGGACCTTAATGAAAAACTGTTTTTT. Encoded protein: CASSPDARDLNEKLFF. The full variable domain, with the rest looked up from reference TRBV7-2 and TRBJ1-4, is GAGVSQSPSNKVTEKGKDVELRCDPISGHTALYWYRQSLGQGLEFLIYFQGNSAPDKSGLPSDRFSAERTGGSVSTLTIQRTQQEDSAVYLCASSPDARDLNEKLFFGSGTQLSVL.

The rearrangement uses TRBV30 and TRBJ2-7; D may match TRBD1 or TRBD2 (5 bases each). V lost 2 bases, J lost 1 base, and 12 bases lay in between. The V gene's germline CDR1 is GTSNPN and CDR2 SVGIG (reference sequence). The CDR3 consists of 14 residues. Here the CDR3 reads CAWSPGTSSYEQYF. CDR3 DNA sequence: TGTGCCTGGAGTCCCGGGACGTCATCCTACGAGCAGTACTTC.

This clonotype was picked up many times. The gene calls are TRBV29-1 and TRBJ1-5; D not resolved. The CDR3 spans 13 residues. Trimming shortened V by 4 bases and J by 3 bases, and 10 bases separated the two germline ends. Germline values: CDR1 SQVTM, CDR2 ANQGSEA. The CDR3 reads CSVGEGTNQPQHF. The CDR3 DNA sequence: TGCAGCGTTGGCGAGGGTACCAATCAGCCCCAGCATTTT.

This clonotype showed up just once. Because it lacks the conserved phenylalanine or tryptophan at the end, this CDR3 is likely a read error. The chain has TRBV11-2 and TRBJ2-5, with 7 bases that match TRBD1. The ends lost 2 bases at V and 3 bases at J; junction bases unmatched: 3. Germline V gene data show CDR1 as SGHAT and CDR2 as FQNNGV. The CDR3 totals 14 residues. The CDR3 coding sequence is TGTGCCAGCAGCTTATTAGGGGGCAAAGAGACCCAGTACTCC. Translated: CASSLLGGKETQYS.

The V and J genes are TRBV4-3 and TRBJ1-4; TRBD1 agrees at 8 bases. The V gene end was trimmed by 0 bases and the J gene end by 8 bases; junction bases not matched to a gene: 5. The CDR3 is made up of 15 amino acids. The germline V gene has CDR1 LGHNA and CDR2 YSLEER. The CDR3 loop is CASSQDTGGWEKLFF. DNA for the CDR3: TGCGCCAGCAGCCAAGACACAGGGGGATGGGAAAAACTGTTTTTT.

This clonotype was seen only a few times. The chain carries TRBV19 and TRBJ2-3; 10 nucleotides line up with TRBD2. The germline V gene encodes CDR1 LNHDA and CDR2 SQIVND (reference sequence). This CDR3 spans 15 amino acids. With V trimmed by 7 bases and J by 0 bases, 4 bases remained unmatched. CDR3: CASTSSGGSTDTQYF. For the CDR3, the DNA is TGTGCCAGTACTTCTAGCGGGGGAAGCACAGATACGCAGTATTTT. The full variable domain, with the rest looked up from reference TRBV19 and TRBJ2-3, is DGGITQSPKYLFRKEGQNVTLSCEQNLNHDAMYWYRQDPGQGLRLIYYSQIVNDFQKGDIAEGYSVSREKKESFPLTVTSAQKNPTAFYLCASTSSGGSTDTQYFGPGTRLTVL.

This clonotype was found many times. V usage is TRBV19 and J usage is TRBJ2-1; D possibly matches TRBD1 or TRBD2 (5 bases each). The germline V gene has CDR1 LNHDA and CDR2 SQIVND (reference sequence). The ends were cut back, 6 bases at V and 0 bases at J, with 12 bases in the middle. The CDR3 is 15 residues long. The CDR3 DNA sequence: TGTGCCAGTAGAGTTGGGGGAAGCTCCTACAATGAGCAGTTCTTC. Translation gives CASRVGGSSYNEQFF. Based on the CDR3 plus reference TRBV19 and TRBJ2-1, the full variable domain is DGGITQSPKYLFRKEGQNVTLSCEQNLNHDAMYWYRQDPGQGLRLIYYSQIVNDFQKGDIAEGYSVSREKKESFPLTVTSAQKNPTAFYLCASRVGGSSYNEQFFGPGTRLTVL.

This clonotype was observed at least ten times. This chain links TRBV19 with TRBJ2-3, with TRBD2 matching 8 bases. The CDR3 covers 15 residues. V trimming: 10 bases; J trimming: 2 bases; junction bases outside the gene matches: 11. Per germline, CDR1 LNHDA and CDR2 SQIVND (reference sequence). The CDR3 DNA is TGTGCCACTGCGTTGAGCGGGGGAGTCACAGATACGCAGTATTTT. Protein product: CATALSGGVTDTQYF.

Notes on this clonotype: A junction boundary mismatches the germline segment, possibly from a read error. CDR3 coding DNA: TGCGCCAGCAACCAAGATCCAGGGTTCTCCTACGAGCAGTACTTC. Translating it yields CASNQDPGFSYEQYF. The chain links TRBV4-3 to TRBJ2-7, with a weak D call TRBD1 (5 bases). Germline V gene lookup returns CDR1 LGHNA and CDR2 YSLEER. This CDR3 contains 15 residues.

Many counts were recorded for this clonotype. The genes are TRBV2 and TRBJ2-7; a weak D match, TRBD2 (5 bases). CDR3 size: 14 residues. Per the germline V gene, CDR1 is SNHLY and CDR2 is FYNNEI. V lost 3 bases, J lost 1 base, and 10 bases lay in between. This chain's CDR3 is CASSEPSRSYEQYF. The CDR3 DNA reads TGTGCCAGCAGTGAGCCTAGCAGGTCCTACGAGCAGTACTTC. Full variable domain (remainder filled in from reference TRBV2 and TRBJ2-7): EPEVTQTPSHQVTQMGQEVILRCVPISNHLYFYWYRQILGQKVEFLVSFYNNEISEKSEIFDDQFSVERPDGSNFTLKIRSTKLEDSAMYFCASSEPSRSYEQYFGPGTRLTVT.

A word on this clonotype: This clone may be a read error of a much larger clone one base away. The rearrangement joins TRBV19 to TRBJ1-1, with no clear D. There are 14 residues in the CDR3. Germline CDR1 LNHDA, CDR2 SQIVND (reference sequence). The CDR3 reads CASNYGGENTEAIF. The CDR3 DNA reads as TGTGCCAGTAACTACGGAGGTGAGAACACTGAAGCTATCTTT.

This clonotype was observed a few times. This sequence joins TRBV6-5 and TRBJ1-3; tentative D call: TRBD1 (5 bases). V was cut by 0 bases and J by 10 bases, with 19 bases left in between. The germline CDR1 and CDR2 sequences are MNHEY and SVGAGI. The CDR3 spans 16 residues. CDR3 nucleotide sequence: TGTGCCAGCAGTTACTCGACCCCACAGCTTGGGGGAACCATATATTTT. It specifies CASSYSTPQLGGTIYF.

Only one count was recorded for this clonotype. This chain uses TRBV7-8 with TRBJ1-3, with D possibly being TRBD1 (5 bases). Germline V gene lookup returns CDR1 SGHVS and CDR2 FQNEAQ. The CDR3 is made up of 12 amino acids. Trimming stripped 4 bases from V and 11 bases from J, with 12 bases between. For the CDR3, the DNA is TGTGCCAGCAGCTCCACGGACAACGCCATATATTTT. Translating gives CASSSTDNAIYF.

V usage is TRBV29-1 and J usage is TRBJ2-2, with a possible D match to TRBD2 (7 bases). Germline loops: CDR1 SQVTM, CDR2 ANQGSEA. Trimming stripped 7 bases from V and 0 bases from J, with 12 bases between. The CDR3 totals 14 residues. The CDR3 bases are TGCAGCGGGGGGGGGACATCGAACACCGGGGAGCTGTTTTTT. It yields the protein CSGGGTSNTGELFF.

CDR3 loop: CSVEGSAGSSYEQYF. The CDR3 DNA reads as TGCAGCGTTGAAGGGTCGGCGGGATCCTCCTACGAGCAGTACTTC. This chain joins TRBV29-1 and TRBJ2-7; tentative D call: TRBD2 (6 bases). The V and J ends lost 1 base and 0 bases respectively, with 13 bases between them. CDR1 is SQVTM and CDR2 is ANQGSEA in the germline V gene. The CDR3 runs to 15 residues.

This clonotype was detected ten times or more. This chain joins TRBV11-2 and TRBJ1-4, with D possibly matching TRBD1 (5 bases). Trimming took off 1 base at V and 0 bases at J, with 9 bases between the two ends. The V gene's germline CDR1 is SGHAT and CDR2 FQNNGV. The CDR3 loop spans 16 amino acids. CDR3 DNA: TGTGCCAGCAGCTTAGGACAGCTTGCAACTAATGAAAAACTGTTTTTT. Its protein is CASSLGQLATNEKLFF. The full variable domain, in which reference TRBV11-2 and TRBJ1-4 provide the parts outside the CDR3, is EAGVAQSPRYKIIEKRQSVAFWCNPISGHATLYWYQQILGQGPKLLIQFQNNGVVDDSQLPKDRFSAERLKGVDSTLKIQPAKLEDSAVYLCASSLGQLATNEKLFFGSGTQLSVL.

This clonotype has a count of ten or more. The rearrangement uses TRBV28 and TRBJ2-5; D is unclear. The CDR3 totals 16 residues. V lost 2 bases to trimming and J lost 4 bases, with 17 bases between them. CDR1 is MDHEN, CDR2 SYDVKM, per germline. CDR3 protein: CASSLPTRDMLETQYF. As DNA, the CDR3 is TGTGCCAGCAGTTTACCCACCCGAGACATGTTAGAGACCCAGTACTTC.

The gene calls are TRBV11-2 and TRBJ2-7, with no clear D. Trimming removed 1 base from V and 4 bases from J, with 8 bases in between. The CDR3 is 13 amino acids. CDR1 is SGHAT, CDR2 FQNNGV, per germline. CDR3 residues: CASSLVTEYEQYF. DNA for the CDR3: TGTGCCAGCAGCTTAGTGACGGAATACGAGCAGTACTTC.

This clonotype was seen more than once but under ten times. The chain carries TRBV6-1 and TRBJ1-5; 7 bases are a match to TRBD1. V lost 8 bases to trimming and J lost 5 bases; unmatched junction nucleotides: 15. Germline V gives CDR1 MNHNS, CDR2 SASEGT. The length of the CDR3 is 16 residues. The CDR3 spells CASCLPAGGRYQPQHF. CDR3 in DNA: TGTGCCAGCTGTCTCCCGGCAGGGGGAAGGTATCAGCCCCAGCATTTT.

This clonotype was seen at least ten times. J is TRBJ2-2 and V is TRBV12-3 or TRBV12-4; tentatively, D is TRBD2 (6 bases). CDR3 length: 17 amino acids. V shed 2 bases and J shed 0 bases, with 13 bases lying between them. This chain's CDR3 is CASSLIESGPNTGELFF. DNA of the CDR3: TGTGCCAGCAGTTTAATTGAAAGCGGGCCGAACACCGGGGAGCTGTTTTTT.

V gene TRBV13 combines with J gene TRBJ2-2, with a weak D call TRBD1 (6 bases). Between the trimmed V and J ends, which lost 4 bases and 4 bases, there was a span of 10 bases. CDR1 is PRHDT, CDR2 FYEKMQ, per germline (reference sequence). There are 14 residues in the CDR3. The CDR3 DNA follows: TGTGCCAGCAGCTACGGCAGGGGCACCGGGGAGCTGTTTTTT. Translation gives CASSYGRGTGELFF.